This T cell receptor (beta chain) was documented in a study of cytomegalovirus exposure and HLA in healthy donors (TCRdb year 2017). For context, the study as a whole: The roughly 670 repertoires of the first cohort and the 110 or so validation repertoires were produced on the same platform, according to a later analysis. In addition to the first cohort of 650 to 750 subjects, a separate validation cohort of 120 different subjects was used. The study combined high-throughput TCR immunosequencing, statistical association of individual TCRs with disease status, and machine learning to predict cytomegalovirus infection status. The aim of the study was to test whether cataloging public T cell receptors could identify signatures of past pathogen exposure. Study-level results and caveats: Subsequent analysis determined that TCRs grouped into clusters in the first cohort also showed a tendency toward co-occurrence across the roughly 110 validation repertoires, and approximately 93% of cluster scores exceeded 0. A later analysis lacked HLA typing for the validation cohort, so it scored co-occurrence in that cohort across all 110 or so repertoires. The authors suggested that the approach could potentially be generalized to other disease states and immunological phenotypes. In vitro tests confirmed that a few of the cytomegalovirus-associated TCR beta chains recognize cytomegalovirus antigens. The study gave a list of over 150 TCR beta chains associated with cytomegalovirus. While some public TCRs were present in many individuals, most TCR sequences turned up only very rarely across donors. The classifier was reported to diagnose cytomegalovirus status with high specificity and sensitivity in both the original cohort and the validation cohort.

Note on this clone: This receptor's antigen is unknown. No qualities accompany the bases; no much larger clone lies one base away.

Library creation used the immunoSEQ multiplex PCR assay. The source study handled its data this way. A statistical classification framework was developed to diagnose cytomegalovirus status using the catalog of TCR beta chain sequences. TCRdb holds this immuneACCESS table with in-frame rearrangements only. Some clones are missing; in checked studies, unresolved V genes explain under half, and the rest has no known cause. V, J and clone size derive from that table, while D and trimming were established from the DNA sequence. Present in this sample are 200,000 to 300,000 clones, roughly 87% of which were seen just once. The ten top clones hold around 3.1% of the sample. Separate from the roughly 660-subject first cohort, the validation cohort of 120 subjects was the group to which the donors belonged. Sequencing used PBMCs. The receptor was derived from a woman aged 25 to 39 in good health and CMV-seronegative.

The CDR3 region: CASSQDPNYEQYF. In nucleotide form, the sequence is TGCGCCAGCAGCCAAGACCCAAACTACGAGCAGTACTTC. This receptor chain uses TRBV4-1 and TRBJ2-7; the D gene cannot be named for sure. Sequences MGHRA (CDR1) and YSYEKL (CDR2) are obtained from the germline V gene. The germline ends are 6 bases apart after V is trimmed by 0 bases and J by 3 bases. The CDR3, from cysteine to phenylalanine, totals 13 residues. The kept DNA is CDR3 alone, 39 bases in frame from the first base.